The clone carrying this TCR beta chain was seen more than once but under ten times. Authors' methods: Quantification of nucleated cells was approximated via reference gene primer amplification. Here immunoSEQ multiplex PCR was the method, and the copy in TCRdb shows in-frame clones only, minus some. V, J and clone size are those of that table, while D and trimming were read from the DNA. The sample contains about 400,000 clones, roughly 88% of which appear only once. These data originate in a study of blood T cell repertoires in COVID-19. The J segment lost 5 bases and the V segment lost 0 bases, leaving 4 bases of the junction unmatched. The length of the CDR3 is 16 residues. Germline V gene lookup returns CDR1 MNHEY and CDR2 SVGEGT. Donors were grouped by their self-reported clinical history.

The sequenced material came from PBMCs or T cells enriched from blood (not recorded which). The rearrangement joins TRBV6-2 or TRBV6-3 to TRBJ2-2; 9 nucleotides line up with TRBD2. The sequence was collected from a woman aged 40-49 years with acute COVID-19. CDR3 in amino acids: CASSYSLAGRTGELFF. CDR3 sequence (DNA): TGTGCCAGCAGTTACTCGCTAGCGGGGAGGACCGGGGAGCTGTTTTTT.